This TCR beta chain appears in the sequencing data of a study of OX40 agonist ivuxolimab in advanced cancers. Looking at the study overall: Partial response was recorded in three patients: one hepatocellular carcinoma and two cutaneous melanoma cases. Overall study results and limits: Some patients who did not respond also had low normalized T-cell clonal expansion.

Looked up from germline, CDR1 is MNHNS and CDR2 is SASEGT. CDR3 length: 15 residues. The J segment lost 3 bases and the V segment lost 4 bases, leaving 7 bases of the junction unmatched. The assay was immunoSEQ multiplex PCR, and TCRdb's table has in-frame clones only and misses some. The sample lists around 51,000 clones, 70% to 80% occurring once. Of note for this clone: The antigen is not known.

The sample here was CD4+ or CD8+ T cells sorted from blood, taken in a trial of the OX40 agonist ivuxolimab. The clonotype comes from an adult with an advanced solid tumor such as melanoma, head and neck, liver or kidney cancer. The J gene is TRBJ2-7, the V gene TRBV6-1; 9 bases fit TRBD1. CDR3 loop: CASSVQGAVLYEQYF. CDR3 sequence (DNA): TGTGCCAGCAGTGTACAGGGGGCCGTCCTCTACGAGCAGTACTTC.